These 16 T cell receptor beta chains share one sample of origin, sequenced in a study of post-analysis software for immune sequencing data (dated by TCRdb to between 2014 and 2017). Study-wide conclusions, independent of this receptor: A few TRBV segments, including TRBV5-6, TRBV5-1 and TRBV20-1, were significantly more frequent in patients than controls.

The library was made by PCR. TCRdb names Illumina HiSeq 2500 as the instrument used. To reduce PCR and sequencing biases, unique molecular identifiers were incorporated into the TCR beta cDNA libraries. The raw public data were reprocessed by TCRdb itself: fastp quality trimming at Q25, MiXCR clonotype calling, in-frame beta chains only. Duplicate CDR3 protein sequences are folded into a single record with the most common DNA and genes. The sample table shows roughly 570,000 distinct CDR3 sequences, and approximately 31% are seen once. 4.5% to 7.5% of the sample lies in the top ten. The antigens for these receptors are not known. Material for sequencing was blood. These receptor sequences come from a girl aged 2 to 17 with multiple sclerosis.

The J gene is TRBJ1-1, the V gene TRBV5-6; no definite D call. Trimming took 9 bases from V and 2 from J, leaving 14 bases between them. The CDR3 spans 13 residues. Germline V lookup: CDR1 SGHDT, CDR2 YYEEEE. CDR3 sequence reads: CATETTGNTEAFF. CDR3 nucleotide sequence: TGTGCCACCGAGACTACGGGAAACACTGAAGCTTTCTTT.

In this sample, this clonotype turned up a few times. Here the CDR3 DNA reads TGTGCCACCTACGGGGACGGTTACAATGAGCAGTTCTTC. Residues: CATYGDGYNEQFF. The chain combines TRBV10-3 with TRBJ2-1, with D perhaps given as TRBD1 or TRBD2 (5 bases each). The CDR3 length is 13 residues. Per germline, CDR1 ENHRY and CDR2 SYGVKD. V was pared by 10 bases and J by 4 bases, with 14 bases between.

This clonotype was recorded once. The CDR3 sequence is CASSESKSQPQHF. In DNA, the CDR3 is TGCGCCAGCAGTGAGTCAAAGTCACAGCCCCAGCATTTT. This chain uses TRBV10-2 with TRBJ1-5; D uncertain. Germline assignment: CDR1 WSHSY and CDR2 SAAADI. With 0 bases removed from V and 7 bases from J, the gap between germline ends came to 7 bases. This CDR3 comprises 13 residues.

The gene calls are TRBV25-1 and TRBJ1-4, with TRBD1 identical over 7 bases. This CDR3 has 15 amino acids. The V gene's germline CDR1 is MGHDK and CDR2 SYGVNS. V trimming: 0 bases; J trimming: 8 bases; junction bases outside the gene matches: 6. CDR3 protein: CASSEYRTGVEKLFF. The CDR3 DNA reads as TGTGCCAGCAGTGAATATAGGACAGGAGTCGAAAAACTGTTTTTT.

The V call is TRBV3-1, the J call TRBJ2-5; 8 bases are shared with TRBD1. Looked up from germline, CDR1 is LGHDT and CDR2 is YNNKEL (reference sequence). With V trimmed by 4 bases and J by 2 bases, 12 bases remained unmatched. This CDR3 is 17 amino acids long. The CDR3, as DNA: TGTGCCAGCAGCCTTTTACCTGCCGACAGGGGACAAGAGACCCAGTACTTC. Protein product: CASSLLPADRGQETQYF.

A word on this clonotype: One base away lies a much larger clone, so this may be a sequencing read error. V is TRBV29-1 and J is TRBJ2-4; 9 bases agree with TRBD2. V was clipped by 1 base and J by 13 bases; unmatched bases: 17. The CDR3 length is 16 residues. Germline V gene lookup returns CDR1 SQVTM and CDR2 ANQGSEA. In DNA form, the CDR3 reads TGCAGCGTTGAAGGCGAGGGGACTAGCTCCTGGGATGAGCAGTACTTC. Translating gives CSVEGEGTSSWDEQYF.

The chain links TRBV4-1 to TRBJ2-1, with D possibly being TRBD2 (6 bases). The CDR3 sequence is 14 residues long. V lost 4 bases and J lost 12, with 19 bases in between. The germline gives CDR1 MGHRA, CDR2 YSYEKL. Here the CDR3 reads CASSPPAGFAGQFF. CDR3 coding DNA: TGCGCCAGCAGCCCCCCGGCGGGGTTCGCCGGGCAGTTCTTC.

The rearrangement links TRBV2 to TRBJ2-6, with 8 nucleotides matching TRBD2. The CDR3 runs to 16 residues. The junction had 7 bases not matched to a gene; V was cut back by 6 bases and J by 3 bases. Germline CDR1 is SNHLY and CDR2 is FYNNEI. The CDR3 nucleotides read TGTGCCAGCAGCGGGGGGGCAACGGGTGGGGCCAACGTCCTGACTTTC. Translating it yields CASSGGATGGANVLTF.

The V call is TRBV5-1, the J call TRBJ1-1; 7 nucleotides match TRBD1. CDR1 is SGHRS, CDR2 YFSETQ, per germline. The CDR3 has 15 amino acids. Germline trimming cut 5 bases from V and 1 base from J; bases unmatched to any gene: 8. CDR3 residues: CASRQTGQPNTEAFF. The CDR3 coding sequence is TGCGCCAGCAGGCAGACGGGACAGCCGAACACTGAAGCTTTCTTT.

V gene TRBV12-3 or TRBV12-4 combines with J gene TRBJ2-1; the D call may be TRBD1 or TRBD2 (5 bases each). This CDR3 spans 13 amino acids. V was pared by 7 bases and J by 12 bases, with 19 bases between. Written as DNA, the CDR3 is TGTGCCAGCAACACTGAGGGGACGGCGGCGCAGTTCTTC. This sequence encodes CASNTEGTAAQFF.

This chain connects TRBV2 to TRBJ2-3, with D perhaps TRBD2 (6 bases). This CDR3 contains 15 residues. Trimming cost V 2 bases and J 0 bases, with 9 bases left between them. In germline, CDR1 is SNHLY, CDR2 FYNNEI. This chain's CDR3 is CASSEYAGSTDTQYF. CDR3 coding DNA: TGTGCCAGCAGTGAATATGCGGGGAGCACAGATACGCAGTATTTT.

The V call is TRBV29-1, the J call TRBJ2-5; D uncertain. Trimming pared 5 bases from V and 4 bases from J, leaving 11 bases between. The CDR3 has 12 residues. CDR1 SQVTM and CDR2 ANQGSEA come from the germline V gene. CDR3 bases: TGCAGCGTTATTTGGAGATTAGAGACCCAGTACTTC. This encodes CSVIWRLETQYF.

The gene calls are TRBV20-1 and TRBJ2-2; the D gene is possibly TRBD2 (5 bases). The V end was cut by 6 bases, the J end by 4 bases, with 9 bases between. The CDR3 is 12 amino acids. Germline V CDR1 and CDR2: DFQATT, SNEGSKA (reference sequence). DNA of the CDR3: TGCAGTGCCGAGCGGAGCACCGGGGAGCTGTTTTTT. Amino acids: CSAERSTGELFF.

This chain connects TRBV29-1 to TRBJ1-2; tentative D call: TRBD1 (5 bases). Germline V gene sequence: CDR1 SQVTM, CDR2 ANQGSEA. This CDR3 spans 17 amino acids. Trimming left V 7 bases short and J 3 bases short, with 27 bases between. The CDR3 reads CSGAPLGGSSSDYGYTF. For the CDR3, the DNA is TGCAGCGGCGCCCCTTTGGGGGGGTCCTCCTCCGACTATGGCTACACCTTC.

This chain connects TRBV25-1 to TRBJ1-6; D not resolved. Deletions cut 6 bases from V and 7 bases from J, with 13 bases between. The CDR3 spans 14 residues. Germline CDR1 reads MGHDK; CDR2 reads SYGVNS. CDR3 sequence reads: CASSVRAGNSPLHF. In DNA, the CDR3 is TGTGCCAGCAGCGTCCGAGCTGGGAATTCACCCCTCCACTTT.

The chain employs TRBV14 and TRBJ2-1; weak D call: TRBD2 (6 bases). In germline, CDR1 is SGHDN, CDR2 FVKESK. Trimming stripped 0 bases from V and 0 bases from J, with 9 bases between. The CDR3 has 16 residues. The CDR3 DNA sequence: TGTGCCAGCAGCCAAGATTTAGCGGACTCCTACAATGAGCAGTTCTTC. It codes for CASSQDLADSYNEQFF. The full variable domain, with the rest looked up from reference TRBV14 and TRBJ2-1, is EAGVTQFPSHSVIEKGQTVTLRCDPISGHDNLYWYRRVMGKEIKFLLHFVKESKQDESGMPNNRFLAERTGGTYSTLKVQPAELEDSGVYFCASSQDLADSYNEQFFGPGTRLTVL.